The next 22 T cell receptor beta chains were all read from a single sample in a study of T cells after yellow fever vaccination (dated by TCRdb to between 2018 and 2021). The library was obtained by 5' RACE. This sample was sequenced with an Illumina HiSeq 2500. In-frame beta chains were kept once TCRdb had trimmed the public reads at Q25 with fastp and called clones with MiXCR. Rows are unified per CDR3 protein, each entry keeping the most common DNA and genes. A total of roughly 500,000 distinct CDR3 sequences appear in this sample, about a fifth of them only once. The ten largest account for over 11% of the sample. Explained via the paper, the treatment or condition label denotes: live attenuated yellow fever vaccine strain. Sequencing was performed on PBMCs, taken 15 days after the yellow fever booster vaccination. These receptors came from a man between 25 and 39 years old who received the YFV17D yellow fever vaccine.

V and J are TRBV20-1 and TRBJ1-1, with no clear D. This CDR3 spans 11 amino acids. CDR1 DFQATT and CDR2 SNEGSKA come from the germline V gene (reference sequence). The V and J ends lost 1 base and 8 bases respectively, with 8 bases between them. CDR3 in amino acids: CSARARGEAFF. The CDR3 nucleotides read TGCAGTGCTAGAGCTCGAGGGGAAGCTTTCTTT.

This clonotype showed up just a few times. The chain joins TRBV11-2 to TRBJ2-5, with D perhaps TRBD2 (7 bases). V lost 8 bases to trimming and J lost 4 bases, with 20 bases between them. The CDR3 is 15 amino acids. Germline assignment: CDR1 SGHAT and CDR2 FQNNGV. CDR3 coding DNA: TGTGCCAGCGCAACGGGGGGCGCATCAGGAGAGACCCAGTACTTC. Translating it yields CASATGGASGETQYF.

V gene TRBV6-2 or TRBV6-3 combines with J gene TRBJ1-1, with D possibly matching TRBD1 (6 bases). Trimming removed 7 bases at V and 1 base at J, with 13 bases between. The CDR3 length is 14 residues. Looked up from germline, CDR1 is MNHEY and CDR2 is SVGEGT. DNA for the CDR3: TGTGCCAGCAAACACCGACAGGCGAACACTGAAGCTTTCTTT. As protein: CASKHRQANTEAFF.

The chain carries TRBV5-4 and TRBJ2-1, with D tentatively TRBD2 (6 bases). Germline V gene data show CDR1 as SGHNT and CDR2 as YYREEE (reference sequence). Trimming cost V 2 bases and J 5 bases, with 14 bases left between them. This CDR3 comprises 15 residues. This CDR3 reads CASSFQTRVDNEQFF. CDR3 nucleotide sequence: TGTGCCAGCAGCTTTCAGACTAGGGTCGACAATGAGCAGTTCTTC.

This sequence joins TRBV11-2 and TRBJ2-1, with D maybe TRBD2 (5 bases). This CDR3 comprises 15 residues. V dropped 1 base and J dropped 1 base, with 8 bases sitting between them. Germline V gene sequence: CDR1 SGHAT, CDR2 FQNNGV. This CDR3 reads CASSLGELSYNEQFF. The DNA for the CDR3 is TGTGCCAGCAGCTTAGGGGAGCTGTCCTACAATGAGCAGTTCTTC.

This clonotype was picked up many times. CDR3 DNA sequence: TGTGCCAGCAGTAGAACTAGCGGACCCTACAATGAGCAGTTCTTC. As protein: CASSRTSGPYNEQFF. This chain links TRBV6-1 with TRBJ2-1; 8 bases fit TRBD2. The CDR3 runs to 15 residues. Germline-derived CDR1 and CDR2 are MNHNS and SASEGT. Trimming took 5 bases from V and 2 from J; bases not matched to a gene: 5.

The CDR3 sequence: CASSHRDRLYNEQFF. Here the CDR3 DNA reads TGTGCCAGCAGCCACCGGGACAGACTGTACAATGAGCAGTTCTTC. This rearrangement joins TRBV7-9 to TRBJ2-1, with 7 bases matching TRBD1. CDR3 length: 15 amino acids. Germline-derived CDR1 and CDR2 are SEHNR and FQNEAQ (reference sequence). J was trimmed by 4 bases and V by 5 bases; bases with no gene match: 8.

This chain joins TRBV2 and TRBJ2-2; TRBD2 matches 14 bases. This CDR3 has 16 amino acids. In germline, CDR1 is SNHLY, CDR2 FYNNEI. The junction had 7 bases not matched to a gene; V was cut back by 7 bases and J by 6 bases. The chain's CDR3 is CASTSGTSGSAGELFF. The CDR3 DNA is TGTGCCAGCACCTCCGGGACTAGCGGGAGCGCCGGGGAGCTGTTTTTT.

The gene calls are TRBV11-2 and TRBJ2-3, with D unresolved. This CDR3 contains 12 residues. Deletions cut 5 bases from V and 2 bases from J, with 5 bases between. The germline CDR1 and CDR2 sequences are SGHAT and FQNNGV. The CDR3 spells CASSPATDTQYF. The CDR3 nucleotides read TGTGCCAGCAGCCCAGCCACAGATACGCAGTATTTT.

This clonotype was observed at least ten times. J is TRBJ2-4 and V is TRBV20-1; TRBD2 might be the D (5 bases). Germline CDR1 DFQATT, CDR2 SNEGSKA (reference sequence). The CDR3 is 14 residues long. V was shortened by 5 bases and J by 8 bases, with 19 bases between the two germline ends. In nucleotides, the CDR3 is TGCAGTGCTTCGCCGGGCAGTGGGAGTGACATTCAGTACTTC. As protein: CSASPGSGSDIQYF.

This chain connects TRBV10-3 to TRBJ1-5; TRBD1 is a possible D gene (5 bases). CDR1 ENHRY and CDR2 SYGVKD come from the germline V gene. This CDR3 has 14 amino acids. Trimming shortened V by 4 bases and J by 4 bases, and 11 bases separated the two germline ends. The CDR3 DNA is TGTGCCATCAGTGTCCAGGGAGGGAATCAGCCCCAGCATTTT. This translates into CAISVQGGNQPQHF.

The V and J genes are TRBV12-3 or TRBV12-4 and TRBJ1-3; D uncertain. Trimming pared 8 bases from V and 10 bases from J, leaving 18 bases between. The CDR3 is 13 amino acids. The CDR3 loop reads CASLGIGPSTIYF. In DNA, the CDR3 is TGTGCCAGCCTAGGTATTGGTCCATCGACCATATATTTT.

This clonotype appeared a few times. The chain carries TRBV3-1 and TRBJ2-3; D is perhaps TRBD2 (6 bases). Germline V gives CDR1 LGHDT, CDR2 YNNKEL (reference sequence). V lost 4 bases, J lost 6 bases, and 14 bases lay in between. This CDR3 spans 14 amino acids. CDR3 DNA sequence: TGTGCCAGCAGCCTAGGCAGCGGGTCGGATACGCAGTATTTT. It yields the protein CASSLGSGSDTQYF.

A few counts support this clonotype. The chain employs TRBV24-1 and TRBJ2-3, with a tentative D call TRBD2 (5 bases). Trimming cost V 7 bases and J 1 base, with 14 bases left between them. The CDR3 totals 15 residues. Germline assignment: CDR1 KGHDR and CDR2 SFDVKD. Here the CDR3 DNA reads TGTGCCACCAGCATAGGTTCAGCGGGCACAGATACGCAGTATTTT. Translated, it gives CATSIGSAGTDTQYF.

In its sample, this clonotype was seen a few times. The rearrangement links TRBV27 to TRBJ2-3; 7 bases fit TRBD2. Germline CDR1 reads MNHEY; CDR2 reads SMNVEV (reference sequence). The V and J ends lost 5 bases and 0 bases, in that order; junction bases with no gene match: 5. There are 15 residues in the CDR3. For the CDR3, the DNA is TGTGCCAGCAGTAGCGGGACCGTCAGCACAGATACGCAGTATTTT. Its protein is CASSSGTVSTDTQYF.

The V and J genes are TRBV29-1 and TRBJ2-1; a weak D match, TRBD2 (6 bases). The CDR3 is 14 amino acids. V was trimmed by 4 bases and J by 10 bases, leaving 20 bases between them. The V gene's germline CDR1 is SQVTM and CDR2 ANQGSEA. CDR3 protein: CSVASAGPLGEQFF. In DNA form, the CDR3 reads TGCAGCGTTGCCTCGGCGGGACCCCTGGGGGAGCAGTTCTTC.

This clonotype was seen a few times. The chain employs TRBV28 and TRBJ1-1; D not resolved. CDR3 length equals 13 residues. In germline, CDR1 is MDHEN, CDR2 SYDVKM. Deletions cut 8 bases from V and 5 bases from J, with 15 bases between. CDR3 sequence (DNA): TGTGCCAGCTACCCTCTTCCGGGGACTGAAGCTTTCTTT. It translates to CASYPLPGTEAFF.

This clonotype appeared a few times. The V call is TRBV9, the J call TRBJ1-1; D gene unclear. Trimming shortened V by 0 bases and J by 5 bases, and 11 bases separated the two germline ends. The germline gives CDR1 SGDLS, CDR2 YYNGEE. This CDR3 is built from 14 residues. DNA for the CDR3: TGTGCCAGCAGCGTAGCTTCGGCTAATACTGAAGCTTTCTTT. Amino acid sequence: CASSVASANTEAFF.

This clonotype came up a few times. The V gene is TRBV30, the J gene TRBJ2-5; no clear D gene. Trimming removed 0 bases at V and 1 base at J, with 3 bases between. Germline values: CDR1 GTSNPN, CDR2 SVGIG (reference sequence). The CDR3 is made up of 12 amino acids. The CDR3: CAWSVPQETQYF. CDR3 nucleotide sequence: TGTGCCTGGAGTGTACCCCAAGAGACCCAGTACTTC. The variable domain in full, with the rest retrieved from reference TRBV30 and TRBJ2-5, is SQTIHQWPATLVQPVGSPLSLECTVEGTSNPNLYWYRQAAGRGLQLLFYSVGIGQISSEVPQNLSASRPQDRQFILSSKKLLLSDSGFYLCAWSVPQETQYFGPGTRLLVL.

This clonotype was seen only a few times. The V and J genes are TRBV23-1 and TRBJ2-1; TRBD2 matches at 10 bases. TRBV23-1 is marked as an open reading frame, function uncertain. The V and J ends lost 7 bases and 7 bases, in that order; junction bases with no gene match: 10. The CDR3 runs to 15 residues. The CDR3 spells CASTPRLAGANEQFF. CDR3 bases: TGCGCCAGCACCCCAAGGCTAGCGGGAGCTAATGAGCAGTTCTTC.

The V and J genes are TRBV5-6 and TRBJ2-5; 8 bases match TRBD1. Germline CDR1 reads SGHDT; CDR2 reads YYEEEE. V shed 4 bases and J 5 bases; nucleotides not matched to a gene: 7. The CDR3 totals 14 residues. The CDR3 DNA reads TGTGCCAGCAGCGGGACAGGCACAACCGAGACCCAGTACTTC. It yields the protein CASSGTGTTETQYF.

The rearrangement links TRBV28 to TRBJ2-7, with 7 bases lining up with TRBD2. The CDR3 is 13 residues long. CDR1 is MDHEN, CDR2 SYDVKM, per germline. The J segment lost 4 bases and the V segment lost 8 bases, leaving 8 bases of the junction unmatched. CDR3 nucleotides: TGTGCCAGCGAGGGCGGGGGTAGGTACGAGCAGTACTTC. Its protein product is CASEGGGRYEQYF.